The clone carrying this T cell receptor beta chain has ten or more counts. As yet, its antigen is unknown. V was shortened by 5 bases and J by 1 base, with 11 bases between the two germline ends. The CDR3 sequence is 14 residues long. CDR1 and CDR2 from the germline V gene are SGHTA and FQGNSA. This sample stems from a study of T cell repertoires in cytomegalovirus infection. Turning to the study itself: Evidence of both CMV infection and a matching HLA type came from public TCR beta signatures. Study results and caveats: The ex vivo response showed dominance by HLA-C-restricted CMV-specific TCR beta clonotypes.

TCRdb analysed the reads with MiXCR anew, one entry per CDR3 protein. The repertoire includes just under 300,000 distinct CDR3 sequences, approximately 10% of them detected once, and around 2.4% sits in the top ten. This sequence joins TRBV7-2 and TRBJ2-5, with D unclear. The material sequenced was PBMCs. The TCR sequence derives from a human donor in good health (CMV status not recorded). Some clones in this sample may be carry-over from other donors' samples. The DNA for the CDR3 is TGTGCCAGCAGCGCAAGACTGTCCCAAGAGACCCAGTACTTC. This sequence encodes CASSARLSQETQYF.